Listed below are T cell receptor beta chains from one sample, sequenced in a study of beta chain features in type 1 diabetes. This table comes from immunoSEQ multiplex PCR, and its TCRdb copy is limited to in-frame clones, with some not included. The sample gives 200,000 to 300,000 clones, approximately 14% of which show up once; approximately 0.021% is in the top ten. The sequencing sample was made of naive CD4+ T cells from blood. All receptors derive from a man aged 25-40 years with type 1 diabetes. Both conserved end residues are part of each CDR3. Fields, in order: D gene, clone size, J gene, V gene, CDR3 DNA, CDR3 protein. D genes are given only for firm matches. Clone sizes are given selectively: once, few, many, or a class where the clone is expanded.

TRBD1	.	TRBJ2-1	TRBV19	TGTGCCAGTAGTACCGGACAGGGGGCCTACAATGAGCAGTTCTTC	CASSTGQGAYNEQFF
TRBD1	few	TRBJ2-1	TRBV4-1	TGCGCCAGCAGCCAAGGGGACAGGGACTACAATGAGCAGTTCTTC	CASSQGDRDYNEQFF
TRBD2	few	TRBJ2-5	TRBV4-2	TGTGCCAGCAGCTCCGGGACTAGCGGGGAAGAGACCCAGTACTTC	CASSSGTSGEETQYF
TRBD1	.	TRBJ1-2	TRBV18	TGTGCCAGCTCACCCTGGACAGGGGATAACTATGGCTACACCTTC	CASSPWTGDNYGYTF
.	few	TRBJ2-3	TRBV5-4	TGTGCCAGCAGCAACGGACTCAATGCAGATACGCAGTATTTT	CASSNGLNADTQYF
.	.	TRBJ1-1	TRBV5-1	TGCGCCAGCAGCTTGGGGGAGGGACAGAACACTGAAGCTTTCTTT	CASSLGEGQNTEAFF
.	few	TRBJ1-2	TRBV11-2	TGTGCCAGCAGCTTAGAGAGCCCCCCGACAGGTGGCTACACCTTC	CASSLESPPTGGYTF
TRBD1	.	TRBJ2-3	TRBV18	TGTGCCAGCTCAACCGGGACAGGGGAAGATACGCAGTATTTT	CASSTGTGEDTQYF
.	few	TRBJ1-5	TRBV29-1	TGCAGCGTCATGTTGGAGGGGAATCAGCCCCAGCATTTT	CSVMLEGNQPQHF
.	.	TRBJ2-3	TRBV5-1	TGCGCCAGCAGCCCGGGTGGAGGCTTCACAGATACGCAGTATTTT	CASSPGGGFTDTQYF
TRBD2	few	TRBJ2-5	TRBV4-1	TGCGCCAGCAGCCAAAGCCCTAGCGGGGAAGCAGAGACCCAGTACTTC	CASSQSPSGEAETQYF
.	few	TRBJ2-3	TRBV29-1	TGCAGCGTTGTTGGACAGCCGATAAGCACAGATACGCAGTATTTT	CSVVGQPISTDTQYF
.	.	TRBJ2-3	TRBV11-3	TGTGCCAGCAGCTTAAATGCGGGCACAGATACGCAGTATTTT	CASSLNAGTDTQYF
TRBD2	.	TRBJ2-2	TRBV9	TGTGCCAGCAGTGGACTAGCGGGGATCACCGGGGAGCTGTTTTTT	CASSGLAGITGELFF
.	few	TRBJ1-2	TRBV6-5	TGTGCCAGCAGTTATTCCACCCCGACAGGCGCTGGGGGCTACACCTTC	CASSYSTPTGAGGYTF
.	.	TRBJ2-3	TRBV2	TGTGCCAGCAGTGACACAGGCCCAGATACGCAGTATTTT	CASSDTGPDTQYF
.	few	TRBJ1-1	TRBV5-1	TGCGCCAGCAGGGTCAGGGCTGAAGCTTTCTTT	CASRVRAEAFF
.	few	TRBJ2-1	TRBV18	TGTGCCAGCTCACCGGAGAGTTACAATGAGCAGTTCTTC	CASSPESYNEQFF
.	.	TRBJ1-5	TRBV5-1	TGCGCCAGCAGCATTGAGGGTCATCAGCCCCAGCATTTT	CASSIEGHQPQHF
.	few	TRBJ2-5	TRBV7-2	TGTGCCAGCAGCCAATACACGCGGGGCCAAGAGACCCAGTACTTC	CASSQYTRGQETQYF
TRBD1	few	TRBJ1-2	TRBV14	TGTGCCAGCAGCGCTCGACAGGGGATTGGCTACACCTTC	CASSARQGIGYTF
.	few	TRBJ2-3	TRBV2	TGTGCCAGCAGTGAAACAGGGTCAGATACGCAGTATTTT	CASSETGSDTQYF
.	few	TRBJ2-1	TRBV5-6	TGTGCCAGCAGCTTGAGGCGGTACTACAATGAGCAGTTCTTC	CASSLRRYYNEQFF
.	.	TRBJ1-4	TRBV28	TGTGCCAGCAGTTCACTGATTAATGAAAAACTGTTTTTT	CASSSLINEKLFF
TRBD1	.	TRBJ2-6	TRBV11-2	TGTGCCAGCAGCTCTTTAACAGGGGGCGCTGGGGCCAACGTCCTGACTTTC	CASSSLTGGAGANVLTF
.	.	TRBJ2-3	TRBV7-9	TGTGCCAGCAGCTCCAGGGGGACTAGAGTGGCAGATACGCAGTATTTT	CASSSRGTRVADTQYF
.	.	TRBJ2-7	TRBV5-1	TGCGCCAGCAGCCGAAAGACAGGAAACTCCTACGAGCAGTACTTC	CASSRKTGNSYEQYF
.	.	TRBJ2-3	TRBV19	TGTGCCAGCCAGACAGAACTCACAGATACGCAGTATTTT	CASQTELTDTQYF
TRBD1	few	TRBJ1-5	TRBV11-2	TGTGCCAGCAGCCCGGGGACAGGGGGCAATCAGCCCCAGCATTTT	CASSPGTGGNQPQHF
.	.	TRBJ1-4	TRBV6-1	TGTGCCAGCAGTGAGGAAACGGGACAATATGGAGAAAAACTGTTTTTT	CASSEETGQYGEKLFF
TRBD2	few	TRBJ2-1	TRBV5-4	TGTGCCAGCAGCCCCAGCGGGGGTTTGGAGCAGTTCTTC	CASSPSGGLEQFF
TRBD1	few	TRBJ1-5	TRBV4-1	TGCGCCAGCAGCCAACAGGGGGCAGGGTCTCAGCCCCAGCATTTT	CASSQQGAGSQPQHF
.	.	TRBJ2-2	TRBV7-7	TGTGCCAGCAGCCCGGGGGTTAACACCGGGGAGCTGTTTTTT	CASSPGVNTGELFF